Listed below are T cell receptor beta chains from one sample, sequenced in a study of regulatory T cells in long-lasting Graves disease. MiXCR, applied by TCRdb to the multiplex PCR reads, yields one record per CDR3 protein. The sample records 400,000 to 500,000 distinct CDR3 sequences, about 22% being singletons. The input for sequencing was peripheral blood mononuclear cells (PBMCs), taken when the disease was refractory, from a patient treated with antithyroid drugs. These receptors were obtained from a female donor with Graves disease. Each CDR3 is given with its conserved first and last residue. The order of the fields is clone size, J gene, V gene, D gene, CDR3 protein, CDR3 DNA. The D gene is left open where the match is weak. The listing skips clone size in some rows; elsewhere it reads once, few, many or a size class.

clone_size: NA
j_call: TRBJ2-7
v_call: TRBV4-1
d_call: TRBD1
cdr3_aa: CAPAGQGAYEQYF
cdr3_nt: TGCGCCCCTGCCGGACAGGGGGCCTACGAGCAGTACTTC

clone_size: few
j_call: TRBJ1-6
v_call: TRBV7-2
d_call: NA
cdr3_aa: CASSLDSSPLHF
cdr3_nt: TGTGCCAGCAGCCTGGACAGTTCCCCCCTCCACTTT

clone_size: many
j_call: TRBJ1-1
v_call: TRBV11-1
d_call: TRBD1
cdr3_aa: CASSLAGTGGYWTEAFF
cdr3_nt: TGTGCCAGCAGCTTAGCGGGGACAGGGGGCTATTGGACTGAAGCTTTCTTT

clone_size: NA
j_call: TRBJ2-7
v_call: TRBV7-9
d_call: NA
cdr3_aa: CASSFFGADYEQYF
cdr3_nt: TGTGCCAGCAGCTTCTTTGGGGCAGACTACGAGCAGTACTTC

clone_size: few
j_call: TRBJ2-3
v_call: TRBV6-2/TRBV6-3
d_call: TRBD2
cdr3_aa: CASSSGTSGGDTQYF
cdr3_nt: TGTGCCAGCAGTTCCGGGACTAGCGGGGGGGATACGCAGTATTTT

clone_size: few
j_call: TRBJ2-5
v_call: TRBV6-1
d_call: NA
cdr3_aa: CASATGKRGWETQYF
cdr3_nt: TGTGCCAGCGCAACCGGCAAAAGGGGATGGGAGACCCAGTACTTC

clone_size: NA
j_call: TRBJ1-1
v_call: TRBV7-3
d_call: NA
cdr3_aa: CASSLGLSTEAFF
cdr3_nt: TGTGCCAGCAGCTTAGGGCTATCCACTGAAGCTTTCTTT

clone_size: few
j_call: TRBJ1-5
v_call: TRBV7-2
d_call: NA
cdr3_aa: CASSLDGTPGQPQHF
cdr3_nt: TGTGCCAGCAGCTTAGACGGAACGCCTGGTCAGCCCCAGCATTTT

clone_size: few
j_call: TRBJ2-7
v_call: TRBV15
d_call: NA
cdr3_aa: CATSRGASYEQYF
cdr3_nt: TGTGCCACCAGCAGAGGGGCTTCCTACGAGCAGTACTTC

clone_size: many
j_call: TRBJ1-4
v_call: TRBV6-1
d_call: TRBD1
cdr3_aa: CASTRQGEKLFF
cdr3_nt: TGTGCCAGCACGAGACAGGGTGAAAAACTGTTTTTT

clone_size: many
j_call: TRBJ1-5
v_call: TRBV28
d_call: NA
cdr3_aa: CASRQDGNQPQHF
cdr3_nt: TGTGCCAGCAGACAGGACGGTAATCAGCCCCAGCATTTT

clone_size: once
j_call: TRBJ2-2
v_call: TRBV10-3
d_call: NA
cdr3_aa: CAISGAATSVGHTDTGELFF
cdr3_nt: TGTGCCATCAGTGGGGCCGCTACTAGCGTGGGACATACGGACACCGGGGAGCTGTTTTTT

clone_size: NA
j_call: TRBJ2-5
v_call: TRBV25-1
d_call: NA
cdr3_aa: CASSETPRGETQYF
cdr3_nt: TGTGCCAGCAGTGAGACACCCCGCGGAGAGACCCAGTACTTC

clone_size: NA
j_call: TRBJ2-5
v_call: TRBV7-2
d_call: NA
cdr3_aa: CASSLDPGEEETQYF
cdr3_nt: TGTGCCAGCAGCTTAGATCCAGGGGAGGAAGAGACCCAGTACTTC

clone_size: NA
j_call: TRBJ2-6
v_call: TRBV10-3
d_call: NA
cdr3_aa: CATSEGHLSGANVLTF
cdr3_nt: TGTGCCACAAGCGAGGGACACCTCTCTGGGGCCAACGTCCTGACTTTC

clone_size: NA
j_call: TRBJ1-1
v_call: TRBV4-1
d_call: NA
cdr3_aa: CASSQGPGREAFF
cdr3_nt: TGCGCCAGCAGCCAGGGACCAGGCCGAGAAGCTTTCTTT

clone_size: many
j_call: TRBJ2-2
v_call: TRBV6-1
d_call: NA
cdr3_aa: CASSDNRGLRTGELFF
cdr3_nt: TGTGCCAGCAGTGACAACCGGGGCCTTAGAACCGGGGAGCTGTTTTTT

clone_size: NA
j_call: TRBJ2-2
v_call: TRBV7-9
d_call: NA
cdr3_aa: CASSPVSRRAGELFF
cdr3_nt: TGTGCCAGCAGCCCCGTGTCGCGGAGGGCCGGGGAGCTGTTTTTT

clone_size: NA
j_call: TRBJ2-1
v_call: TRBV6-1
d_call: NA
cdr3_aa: CASRRGGNEQFF
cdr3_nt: TGTGCCAGCAGGAGAGGAGGGAATGAGCAGTTCTTC

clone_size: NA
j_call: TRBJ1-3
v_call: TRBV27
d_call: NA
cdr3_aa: CASSPWGGASGNTIYF
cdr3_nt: TGTGCCAGCAGTCCATGGGGGGGGGCCTCTGGAAACACCATATATTTT